Listed here are 14 T cell receptor beta chains from one sample, sequenced in a study of blood T cell repertoires in COVID-19. Generated by immunoSEQ multiplex PCR, the TCRdb table keeps only in-frame clones and is missing some. The data show roughly 150,000 clones, 82% seen once. The specimen sequenced was PBMCs or T cells enriched from blood (not recorded which). The source is a man between 60 and 75 years old who had recovered from COVID-19.

The chain recombines TRBV6-5 with TRBJ2-5, with D perhaps matching TRBD1 (5 bases). With 2 bases removed from V and 0 bases from J, the gap between germline ends came to 13 bases. Germline V CDR1 and CDR2: MNHEY, SVGAGI. This CDR3 comprises 16 residues. CDR3 protein: CASSYRGDSYQETQYF. CDR3 DNA: TGTGCCAGCAGTTACCGAGGCGACAGCTACCAAGAGACCCAGTACTTC.

The V gene is TRBV25-1, the J gene TRBJ2-1; 16 nucleotides align to TRBD2. This CDR3 has 16 amino acids. Germline V gene sequence: CDR1 MGHDK, CDR2 SYGVNS. Trimming took 2 bases from V and 10 from J; bases not matched to a gene: 5. CDR3 coding DNA: TGTGCCAGCAGTGAAGGGACTAGCGGGGGGGTTCGGGAGCAGTTCTTC. This encodes CASSEGTSGGVREQFF.

J is TRBJ1-1 and V is TRBV5-1; 9 nucleotides line up with TRBD1. Germline V gene lookup returns CDR1 SGHRS and CDR2 YFSETQ. Trimming removed 4 bases from V and 1 base from J; junction bases left unmatched: 8. This CDR3 is 16 amino acids long. The CDR3 spells CASSPTGGGWNTEAFF. For the CDR3, the DNA is TGCGCCAGCAGCCCGACAGGGGGAGGTTGGAACACTGAAGCTTTCTTT.

The CDR3: CSARGREQYF. In nucleotides, the CDR3 is TGCAGTGCCAGGGGGCGCGAGCAGTACTTC. V and J are TRBV20-1 and TRBJ2-7; 8 nucleotides align to TRBD1. Trimming at V came to 6 bases and at J to 6 bases, leaving 1 base not matched to a gene. This CDR3 has 10 amino acids. Germline assignment: CDR1 DFQATT and CDR2 SNEGSKA (reference sequence).

The V call is TRBV19, the J call TRBJ2-6; a possible D gene is TRBD2 (5 bases). Germline lookup yields CDR1 LNHDA and CDR2 SQIVND (reference sequence). The CDR3 is 15 residues long. The germline V and J ends were trimmed by 5 bases and 0 bases, with 8 bases remaining between them. CDR3 residues: CASSLRGSGANVLTF. CDR3 coding DNA: TGTGCCAGTAGTTTACGGGGCTCTGGGGCCAACGTCCTGACTTTC.

The chain has TRBV5-1 and TRBJ2-2; possibly TRBD1 for D (6 bases). This CDR3 region has 16 residues. Germline CDR1 SGHRS, CDR2 YFSETQ. The germline V and J ends were trimmed by 1 base and 1 base, with 11 bases remaining between them. In DNA, the CDR3 is TGCGCCAGCAGCTTGTCGTTAGGGGGGAACACCGGGGAGCTGTTTTTT. Amino acids: CASSLSLGGNTGELFF.

The chain has TRBV6-2 or TRBV6-3 and TRBJ1-5; 7 nucleotides match TRBD1. The CDR3 covers 13 residues. The V and J ends lost 6 bases and 4 bases, in that order; junction bases with no gene match: 3. Germline loops: CDR1 MNHEY, CDR2 SVGEGT. The CDR3 coding sequence is TGTGCCAGCAGCCAGGACAGGAATCAGCCCCAGCATTTT. Its translation is CASSQDRNQPQHF.

V is TRBV27 and J is TRBJ2-1; the match to TRBD2 covers 13 bases. J gave up 2 bases and V 4 bases, and 11 bases lay outside the gene matches. The CDR3 extends over 19 amino acids. Germline CDR1 and CDR2: MNHEY and SMNVEV (reference sequence). CDR3 region: CASSSPRGLAGSPYNEQFF. The DNA of the CDR3 is TGTGCCAGCAGTTCCCCGAGGGGACTAGCGGGATCCCCCTACAATGAGCAGTTCTTC.

V gene TRBV6-1 combines with J gene TRBJ1-4; weak D call: TRBD1 (6 bases). V was clipped by 1 base and J by 8 bases, with 11 bases between them. Germline V gives CDR1 MNHNS, CDR2 SASEGT. The CDR3 contains 14 residues. The CDR3 spells CASSEDRVREKLFF. The CDR3 region has the DNA TGTGCCAGCAGTGAAGACAGGGTGCGGGAAAAACTGTTTTTT.

The sample holds one count of this clone. This sequence joins TRBV7-9 and TRBJ1-4; 8 bases fit TRBD1. Trimming removed 1 base from V and 6 bases from J; junction bases left unmatched: 1. CDR3 length: 14 residues. The germline V gene has CDR1 SEHNR and CDR2 FQNEAQ (reference sequence). CDR3 nucleotide sequence: TGTGCCAGCAGCTTAGGGGACAGGCATGAAAAACTGTTTTTT. Translation gives CASSLGDRHEKLFF.

CDR3 sequence reads: CASTTGGINSPLHF. The CDR3 DNA reads TGTGCCAGTACCACAGGGGGTATCAATTCACCCCTCCACTTT. V is TRBV28 and J is TRBJ1-6; 8 bases are shared with TRBD1. This CDR3 contains 14 residues. Germline trimming cut 9 bases from V and 7 bases from J; bases unmatched to any gene: 8. The germline V gene encodes CDR1 MDHEN and CDR2 SYDVKM.

The rearrangement joins TRBV12-3 or TRBV12-4 to TRBJ1-2; tentative D call: TRBD1 (6 bases). The CDR3 runs to 13 residues. V was pared by 10 bases and J by 7 bases, with 19 bases between. This chain's CDR3 is CATSLSRGSGYTF. CDR3 sequence (DNA): TGTGCCACCTCACTGTCCAGGGGCAGTGGCTACACCTTC.

This clone appeared a single time. The chain uses TRBV2 and TRBJ1-5; D is ambiguous. The CDR3 runs 13 residues. Deletions cut 4 bases from V and 5 bases from J, with 9 bases between. Germline V CDR1 and CDR2: SNHLY, FYNNEI. CDR3 loop: CASSAFGDQPQHF. Here the CDR3 DNA reads TGTGCCAGCAGTGCATTCGGGGATCAGCCCCAGCATTTT.

This clone occurred a few times. The chain couples TRBV13 to TRBJ1-2, with 7 bases aligning to TRBD1. J was trimmed by 4 bases and V by 5 bases; bases with no gene match: 10. Looked up from germline, CDR1 is PRHDT and CDR2 is FYEKMQ (reference sequence). This CDR3 has 15 residues. CDR3 residues: CASSHGTADFYGYTF. In nucleotides, the CDR3 is TGTGCCAGCAGCCACGGGACAGCAGACTTCTATGGCTACACCTTC.